The 5 T cell receptor beta chains listed next were all sequenced from one sample in a study of T cells in Graves' hyperthyroidism and ophthalmopathy. Researchers amplified the TCR beta CDR3 regions from RNA transcripts. The TCR CDR3 was amplified in a first-round RT-PCR using the HTBI primer set. One entry per CDR3 protein, called by TCRdb with MiXCR from the multiplex PCR reads. This repertoire shows about 400,000 distinct CDR3 sequences, around 15% found once; its top ten account for approximately 20%. Sequencing was performed on blood. Receptors were obtained from a woman aged 55-70 years with Graves' ophthalmopathy.

This clonotype showed up just a few times. A much larger clone lies a single base off, so this may be a read error. This chain uses TRBV20-1 with TRBJ2-5, with 14 bases matching TRBD2. Germline lookup yields CDR1 DFQATT and CDR2 SNEGSKA (reference sequence). The CDR3 spans 14 residues. Trimming at V came to 4 bases and at J to 4 bases, leaving 2 bases not matched to a gene. This chain's CDR3 is CSATGTSGRETQYF. For the CDR3, the DNA is TGCAGTGCTACCGGGACTAGCGGGAGAGAGACCCAGTACTTC.

The chain uses TRBV28 and TRBJ2-5, with D unclear. Trimming cost V 2 bases and J 4 bases, with 11 bases left between them. This CDR3 spans 14 amino acids. CDR1 MDHEN and CDR2 SYDVKM come from the germline V gene. The CDR3 protein is CASSLRKGRETQYF. The CDR3 bases are TGTGCCAGCAGTTTAAGAAAAGGCCGAGAGACCCAGTACTTC.

V usage is TRBV19 and J usage is TRBJ2-5, with unresolved D. This CDR3 spans 15 amino acids. V lost 1 base and J 5 bases, leaving 14 bases between the germline ends. Looked up from germline, CDR1 is LNHDA and CDR2 is SQIVND (reference sequence). CDR3 coding DNA: TGTGCCAGTAGTATAGGCGCCCGTGAGTCGGAGACCCAGTACTTC. This sequence encodes CASSIGARESETQYF. Together with reference TRBV19 and TRBJ2-5, the CDR3 gives the full variable domain: DGGITQSPKYLFRKEGQNVTLSCEQNLNHDAMYWYRQDPGQGLRLIYYSQIVNDFQKGDIAEGYSVSREKKESFPLTVTSAQKNPTAFYLCASSIGARESETQYFGPGTRLLVL.

The table lists this clonotype with a few counts. The rearrangement joins TRBV14 to TRBJ2-1; 12 nucleotides align to TRBD2. CDR1 SGHDN and CDR2 FVKESK come from the germline V gene. J lost 4 bases, V lost 5 bases, and 15 bases had no gene match. The CDR3 sequence is 19 residues long. CDR3 in amino acids: CASSLGLAGPRRLYNEQFF. CDR3 nucleotide sequence: TGTGCCAGCAGCTTAGGACTAGCGGGACCCCGCCGATTATACAATGAGCAGTTCTTC.

This clonotype was counted at least ten times. The genes are TRBV3-1 and TRBJ2-3; tentatively, D is TRBD1 or TRBD2 (6 bases each). Germline CDR1 and CDR2: LGHDT and YNNKEL (reference sequence). This CDR3 comprises 18 residues. The V and J ends lost 1 base and 2 bases respectively, with 19 bases between them. The chain's CDR3 is CASSQVALGGGYTDTQYF. CDR3 DNA: TGTGCCAGCAGCCAAGTGGCCTTGGGGGGCGGATACACAGATACGCAGTATTTT.